Below, 22 T cell receptor beta chains from the same sample are listed, as sequenced in a study of blood T cells in healthy people across ages. Alongside a J-beta primer mix, a sample-barcoded 5' primer served in a second PCR lasting roughly 6 to 11 cycles. TCRdb called the 5' RACE reads again in MiXCR, with one record for every CDR3 protein. Of 700,000 or so distinct CDR3 sequences listed, 40% to 45% are singletons. The sequenced sample was blood. Receptors originate from a man older than 75 in good health.

This clonotype occurred many times. The gene calls are TRBV7-8 and TRBJ2-5, with D possibly matching TRBD1 (6 bases). CDR1 and CDR2 (germline): SGHVS, FQNEAQ. V shed 4 bases and J shed 13 bases, with 16 bases lying between them. CDR3 size: 12 residues. CDR3 in amino acids: CASSSPHRVPYF. CDR3 nucleotide sequence: TGTGCCAGCAGCTCGCCCCACAGGGTTCCGTACTTC.

This clonotype was recorded only once. V usage is TRBV10-3 and J usage is TRBJ2-7; D gene uncertain. CDR1 and CDR2 (germline): ENHRY, SYGVKD. The CDR3 is made up of 13 amino acids. Trimming removed 7 bases from V and 0 bases from J, with 10 bases in between. The CDR3 is CAITADDSYEQYF. Here the CDR3 DNA reads TGTGCCATCACGGCGGACGACTCCTACGAGCAGTACTTC.

This clonotype came up a few times. The chain has TRBV9 and TRBJ2-7; D uncertain. CDR1 SGDLS and CDR2 YYNGEE come from the germline V gene. Trimming cost V 0 bases and J 0 bases, with 13 bases left between them. The CDR3 totals 16 residues. CDR3 protein: CASSVAGALGSYEQYF. The CDR3 DNA reads TGTGCCAGCAGCGTAGCAGGCGCTTTGGGCTCCTACGAGCAGTACTTC.

The V and J genes are TRBV28 and TRBJ2-4; the D is unclear. Per the germline V gene, CDR1 is MDHEN and CDR2 is SYDVKM. V was cut by 3 bases and J by 1 base, with 16 bases left in between. The CDR3 sequence is 17 residues long. CDR3 residues: CASSFLDVRAAKNIQYF. The CDR3 DNA sequence: TGTGCCAGCAGTTTCCTGGACGTCCGAGCTGCCAAAAACATTCAGTACTTC.

The chain employs TRBV18 and TRBJ1-1; TRBD1 matches 7 bases. Germline values: CDR1 KGHSH, CDR2 LQKENI. The CDR3 covers 13 residues. Trimming cost V 5 bases and J 10 bases; bases outside gene matches: 10. The CDR3 sequence: CASSAQGSEAAFF. CDR3 sequence (DNA): TGTGCCAGCTCAGCACAGGGGTCAGAAGCAGCTTTCTTT.

The chain has TRBV28 and TRBJ1-6, with D possibly being TRBD1 (6 bases). CDR1 is MDHEN, CDR2 SYDVKM, per germline. The CDR3 has 14 residues. V gave up 6 bases and J gave up 8 bases, with 14 bases separating them. For the CDR3, the DNA is TGTGCCAGCAGCTTTGTACAGGGTGATTCACCCCTCCACTTT. Translating it yields CASSFVQGDSPLHF.

V is TRBV20-1 and J is TRBJ2-7, with 8 bases matching TRBD1. CDR1 is DFQATT, CDR2 SNEGSKA, per germline (reference sequence). The length of the CDR3 is 15 residues. V lost 1 base to trimming and J lost 2 bases; unmatched junction nucleotides: 7. CDR3 DNA: TGCAGTGCTAGAGTGGGCCAGGGGGCGGCCTACGAGCAGTACTTC. It specifies CSARVGQGAAYEQYF.

This rearrangement joins TRBV10-3 to TRBJ1-5; D gene uncertain. Trimming shortened V by 0 bases and J by 6 bases, and 6 bases separated the two germline ends. The CDR3 extends over 13 amino acids. Per the germline V gene, CDR1 is ENHRY and CDR2 is SYGVKD. The CDR3 spells CAISESGVQPQHF. For the CDR3, the DNA is TGTGCCATCAGTGAGTCTGGGGTTCAGCCCCAGCATTTT.

The chain is built from TRBV27 and TRBJ2-3, with TRBD2 as a possible D gene (6 bases). Trimming left V 4 bases short and J 4 bases short, with 15 bases between. CDR1 and CDR2 from the germline V gene are MNHEY and SMNVEV (reference sequence). This CDR3 has 15 residues. The CDR3 DNA reads TGTGCCAGCAGTTGGGCGGGACCAAGATCAGATACGCAGTATTTT. This encodes CASSWAGPRSDTQYF.

The rearrangement links TRBV6-1 to TRBJ2-2; 10 positions agree with TRBD2. Germline CDR1 reads MNHNS; CDR2 reads SASEGT. V lost 8 bases to trimming and J lost 1 base; unmatched junction nucleotides: 4. The length of the CDR3 is 15 residues. The CDR3 region has the DNA TGTGCCAGCCAATGGACTAGCGGGAACACCGGGGAGCTGTTTTTT. As protein: CASQWTSGNTGELFF.

In this sample, this clonotype turned up once. V usage is TRBV20-1 and J usage is TRBJ1-3; D unresolved. V lost 3 bases and J lost 5, with 8 bases in between. This CDR3 region has 12 residues. The germline CDR1 and CDR2 sequences are DFQATT and SNEGSKA (reference sequence). The CDR3 reads CSAREGRNTIYF. CDR3 DNA sequence: TGCAGTGCTAGGGAGGGCCGAAACACCATATATTTT.

This clonotype was seen more than once but under ten times. This chain connects TRBV20-1 to TRBJ2-1; no reliable D call. CDR3 length: 13 residues. The germline V gene encodes CDR1 DFQATT and CDR2 SNEGSKA (reference sequence). V shed 3 bases and J shed 0 bases, with 6 bases lying between them. The CDR3 protein is CSASGPSYNEQFF. In nucleotides, the CDR3 is TGCAGTGCTAGCGGACCCTCCTACAATGAGCAGTTCTTC.

The chain links TRBV20-1 to TRBJ2-1, with 14 bases lining up with TRBD2. Germline-derived CDR1 and CDR2 are DFQATT and SNEGSKA (reference sequence). V lost 6 bases and J lost 6; bases outside the gene matches: 10. CDR3 size: 16 residues. CDR3 DNA: TGCAGTGCCGGAACGGTAGGGACTAGCGGGGGCAATGAGCAGTTCTTC. Translated: CSAGTVGTSGGNEQFF.

The chain employs TRBV29-1 and TRBJ2-1, with D uncertain. V was cut by 7 bases and J by 1 base, with 14 bases left in between. Germline-derived CDR1 and CDR2 are SQVTM and ANQGSEA. There are 14 residues in the CDR3. Here the CDR3 DNA reads TGCAGCGCCCTTTGGACCCTTTCCTACAATGAGCAGTTCTTC. As protein: CSALWTLSYNEQFF.

The CDR3 nucleotides read TGCAGCGTTGTGGATAGCGGGGGGGAAAATACGCAGTATTTT. Encoded protein: CSVVDSGGENTQYF. The chain recombines TRBV29-1 with TRBJ2-3; 11 bases are a match to TRBD2. This CDR3 has 14 amino acids. V lost 4 bases to trimming and J lost 7 bases; unmatched junction nucleotides: 7. CDR1 SQVTM and CDR2 ANQGSEA come from the germline V gene.

This clonotype has more than one count but fewer than ten. This chain joins TRBV7-2 and TRBJ2-4; D is unresolved. Germline CDR1 reads SGHTA; CDR2 reads FQGNSA. Trimming took off 5 bases at V and 0 bases at J, with 17 bases between the two ends. CDR3 length equals 17 residues. This CDR3 reads CASSPQDPILAKNIQYF. The CDR3 DNA is TGTGCCAGCAGCCCCCAGGACCCTATCCTAGCCAAAAACATTCAGTACTTC.

This clonotype was counted only a few times. The chain employs TRBV24-1 and TRBJ2-7; tentatively, D is TRBD1 (5 bases). The germline gives CDR1 KGHDR, CDR2 SFDVKD. The length of the CDR3 is 13 residues. V dropped 3 bases and J dropped 6 bases, with 11 bases sitting between them. The chain's CDR3 is CATSDHRFGEQYF. The CDR3 DNA reads as TGTGCCACCAGTGATCACAGGTTCGGCGAGCAGTACTTC.

The table lists this clonotype with a few counts. The chain joins TRBV7-2 to TRBJ2-5, with a weak D call TRBD2 (5 bases). This CDR3 has 15 residues. V dropped 5 bases and J dropped 5 bases, with 18 bases sitting between them. Germline V gene sequence: CDR1 SGHTA, CDR2 FQGNSA. In DNA form, the CDR3 reads TGTGCCAGCAGCGTACGAATGGTGGGAGATGAGACCCAGTACTTC. Residues: CASSVRMVGDETQYF.

V and J are TRBV30 and TRBJ2-1; D unresolved. Germline CDR1 and CDR2: GTSNPN and SVGIG (reference sequence). The CDR3 spans 14 residues. V lost 0 bases to trimming and J lost 10 bases, with 16 bases between them. In DNA form, the CDR3 reads TGTGCCTGGAGTGTGGCTTCCACCCGGCGGGAGCAGTTCTTC. This encodes CAWSVASTRREQFF.

The chain recombines TRBV6-2 or TRBV6-3 with TRBJ2-5; 12 nucleotides match TRBD2. The DNA end is more similar to TRBJ2-7, so the J call may be wrong. This CDR3 comprises 16 residues. The germline gives CDR1 MNHEY, CDR2 SVGEGT. The CDR3 region has the DNA TGTGCCAGCAGCCGCTCTAGCGGGAGGGCCGTATTCGAGCAGTACTTC. Its translation is CASSRSSGRAVFEQYF.

The V gene is TRBV6-2 or TRBV6-3, the J gene TRBJ2-2, with 7 bases aligning to TRBD1. Germline CDR1 is MNHEY and CDR2 is SVGEGT. Trimming at V came to 2 bases and at J to 4 bases, leaving 4 bases not matched to a gene. The CDR3 totals 15 residues. The CDR3 here is CASSYLTGVTGELFF. The CDR3 region has the DNA TGTGCCAGCAGTTACCTCACAGGGGTCACCGGGGAGCTGTTTTTT.

Only one count was recorded for this clonotype. The chain combines TRBV5-5 with TRBJ2-3; D remains ambiguous. CDR3 length equals 15 residues. With 5 bases removed from V and 0 bases from J, the gap between germline ends came to 13 bases. CDR1 and CDR2 (germline): SGHKS, YYEKEE (reference sequence). The CDR3 is CASSPFASSTDTQYF. The CDR3 DNA reads TGTGCCAGCAGTCCCTTCGCGTCTAGCACAGATACGCAGTATTTT. Full variable domain (outside the CDR3, taken from reference TRBV5-5 and TRBJ2-3): DAGVTQSPTHLIKTRGQQVTLRCSPISGHKSVSWYQQVLGQGPQFIFQYYEKEERGRGNFPDRFSARQFPNYSSELNVNALLLGDSALYLCASSPFASSTDTQYFGPGTRLTVL.